The source of this T cell receptor (beta chain) is a study of T cell changes during pregnancy in multiple sclerosis. A note on this clone: The germline gene is not matched at one end of the junction; a read error may be the cause.

Data came from immunoSEQ multiplex PCR; TCRdb stores just in-frame clones and leaves some out. The repertoire has around 40,000 clones, 85% to 90% of them found once; the top ten carry roughly 0.52%. CDR1 and CDR2 from the germline V gene are SSHAT and FNYEAQ (reference sequence). The CDR3 is made up of 15 amino acids. This chain uses TRBV7-7 with TRBJ1-1, with a possible D match to TRBD1 (5 bases). Sequences were derived from CD4+ T cells from peripheral blood mononuclear cells, sampled before pregnancy. This clonotype originated in a female donor with multiple sclerosis, enrolled in a pregnancy study. The CDR3 DNA sequence: TGTGCTAGCAGCCCGTGGGCAGGAGGGGACACTGAAGCTTTCTTT. Residues: CASSPWAGGDTEAFF.